This TCR beta chain was sequenced in a study of T cell changes during pregnancy in multiple sclerosis. Generated by immunoSEQ multiplex PCR, the TCRdb table keeps only in-frame clones and is missing some. The sample yields fewer than 25,000 clones, less than 95% seen once. V was pared by 2 bases and J by 3 bases, with 5 bases of the junction left unmatched. This CDR3 contains 16 residues. CDR1 is MNHNY, CDR2 SVGAGI, per germline (reference sequence). This TCR came from a female donor in good health, enrolled as a control in a pregnancy study. Source: CD4+ T cells from peripheral blood mononuclear cells, taken in the third trimester of pregnancy. V is TRBV6-6 and J is TRBJ2-1; 9 bases map to TRBD1. The CDR3 sequence: CASSYPTGGSYNEQFF. CDR3 DNA: TGTGCCAGCAGTTACCCGACAGGGGGTAGCTACAATGAGCAGTTCTTC.